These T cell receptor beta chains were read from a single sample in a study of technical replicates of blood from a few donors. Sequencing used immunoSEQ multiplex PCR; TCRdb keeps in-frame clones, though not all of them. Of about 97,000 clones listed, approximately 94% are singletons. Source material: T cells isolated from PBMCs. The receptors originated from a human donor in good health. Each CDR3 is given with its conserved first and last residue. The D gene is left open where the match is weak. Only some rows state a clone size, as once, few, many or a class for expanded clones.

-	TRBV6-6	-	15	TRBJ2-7	CASSYSGSPPYEQYF	TGTGCCAGCAGTTACTCAGGGAGTCCCCCCTACGAGCAGTACTTC
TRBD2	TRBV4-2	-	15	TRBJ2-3	CASSQTAGHTDTQYF	TGTGCCAGCAGCCAAACAGCGGGGCACACAGATACGCAGTATTTT
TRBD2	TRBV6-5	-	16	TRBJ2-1	CASSYSAGETYNEQFF	TGTGCCAGCAGTTACTCGGCGGGGGAAACCTACAATGAGCAGTTCTTC
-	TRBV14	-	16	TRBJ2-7	CASSQITGGFEYEQYF	TGTGCCAGCAGCCAGATTACTGGCGGGTTTGAATACGAGCAGTACTTC
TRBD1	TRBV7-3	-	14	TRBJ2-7	CASSLSSGGYEQYF	TGTGCCAGCAGCTTATCGTCAGGGGGCTACGAGCAGTACTTC
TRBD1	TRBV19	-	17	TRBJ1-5	CASSIGGTGLGSWAQHF	TGTGCCAGTAGTATAGGAGGGACAGGTCTCGGCAGTTGGGCCCAGCATTTT
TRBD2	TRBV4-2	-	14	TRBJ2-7	CASRGVAGGYEQYF	TGTGCCAGCAGGGGGGTAGCGGGAGGGTACGAGCAGTACTTC
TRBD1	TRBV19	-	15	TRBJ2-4	CASSAPGQGRNIQYF	TGTGCCAGTAGTGCCCCGGGACAGGGTCGAAACATTCAGTACTTC
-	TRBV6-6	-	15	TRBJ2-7	CASSDPGSSSYEQYF	TGTGCCAGCAGCGACCCCGGGTCAAGCTCCTACGAGCAGTACTTC
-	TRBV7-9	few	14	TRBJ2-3	CASSLFGYTDTQYF	TGTGCCAGCAGCTTATTCGGGTACACAGATACGCAGTATTTT
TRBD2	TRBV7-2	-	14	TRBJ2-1	CASSSSGGRREQFF	TGTGCCAGCAGCTCTAGCGGGGGGCGGAGGGAGCAGTTCTTC
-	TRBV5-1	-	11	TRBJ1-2	CASSQGFGYTF	TGCGCCAGCAGTCAGGGGTTTGGCTACACCTTC
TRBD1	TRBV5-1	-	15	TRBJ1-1	CASSPVDRGNTEAFF	TGCGCCAGCAGCCCGGTGGACAGGGGAAACACTGAAGCTTTCTTT
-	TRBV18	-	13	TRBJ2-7	CASSPSEQTSRYF	TGTGCCAGCTCACCGTCCGAACAGACCTCGCGGTACTTC
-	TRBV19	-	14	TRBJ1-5	CASSIYSGEQPQHF	TGTGCCAGTAGTATATATTCAGGGGAACAGCCCCAGCATTTT
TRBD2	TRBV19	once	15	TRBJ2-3	CASREGLAGTDTQYF	TGTGCCAGTAGGGAGGGACTAGCCGGCACAGATACGCAGTATTTT
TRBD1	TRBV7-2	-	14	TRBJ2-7	CASSFTGQTYEQYF	TGTGCCAGCAGCTTTACGGGACAGACCTACGAGCAGTACTTC
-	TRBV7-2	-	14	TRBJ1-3	CASSLAASGNTIYF	TGTGCCAGCAGCTTAGCAGCTTCTGGAAACACCATATATTTT
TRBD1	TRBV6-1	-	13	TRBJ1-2	CASSESGGYGYTF	TGTGCCAGCAGTGAATCAGGGGGCTATGGCTACACCTTC
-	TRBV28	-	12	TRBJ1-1	CASSLSQTEAFF	TGTGCCAGCAGTTTATCTCAGACTGAAGCTTTCTTT
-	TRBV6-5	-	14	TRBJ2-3	CASSPQGSRDTQYF	TGTGCCAGCAGTCCACAGGGTAGCAGAGATACGCAGTATTTT
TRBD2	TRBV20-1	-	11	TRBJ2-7	CSGGGSYEQYF	TGCAGTGGGGGGGGGTCCTACGAGCAGTACTTC
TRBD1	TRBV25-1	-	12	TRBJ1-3	CASSEDRGFLYF	TGTGCCAGCAGTGAGGACAGGGGGTTCCTATATTTT
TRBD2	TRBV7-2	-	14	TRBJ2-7	CASSFSGSVYEQYF	TGTGCCAGCAGCTTTAGCGGGAGTGTATACGAGCAGTACTTC
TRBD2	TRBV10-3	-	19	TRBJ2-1	CAISAPHLGLAKRGNEQFF	TGTGCCATCAGTGCACCCCATTTAGGACTAGCCAAAAGGGGCAATGAGCAGTTCTTC
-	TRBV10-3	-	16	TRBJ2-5	CAIKGEIAGNQETQYF	TGTGCCATCAAGGGTGAGATTGCGGGGAACCAAGAGACCCAGTACTTC
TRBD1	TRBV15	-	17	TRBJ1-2	CATSRVEGQGWSYGYTF	TGTGCCACCAGCAGAGTAGAGGGACAGGGATGGAGCTATGGCTACACCTTC
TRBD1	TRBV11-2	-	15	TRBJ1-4	CASSQPGTGDEKLFF	TGTGCCAGCAGCCAACCCGGGACAGGGGATGAAAAACTGTTTTTT
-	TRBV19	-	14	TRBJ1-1	CASSIAPGLAEAFF	TGTGCCAGTAGTATAGCCCCGGGTTTGGCTGAAGCTTTCTTT
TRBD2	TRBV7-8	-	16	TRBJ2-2	CASSPRTSGISGELFF	TGTGCCAGCAGCCCTAGGACTAGCGGGATATCCGGGGAGCTGTTTTTT
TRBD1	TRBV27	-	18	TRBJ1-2	CASSFLSSGGASLGGYTF	TGTGCCAGCAGTTTCCTTAGTTCAGGGGGCGCGTCATTAGGTGGCTACACCTTC
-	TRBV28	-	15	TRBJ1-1	CASSLPGGGYTEAFF	TGTGCCAGCAGTCTCCCGGGGGGGGGATACACTGAAGCTTTCTTT
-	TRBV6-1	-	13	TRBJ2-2	CASRLTVTGELFF	TGTGCCAGCAGGCTAACAGTTACCGGGGAGCTGTTTTTT
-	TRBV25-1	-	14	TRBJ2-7	CASSDRSETYEQYF	TGTGCCAGCAGTGATCGAAGCGAAACCTACGAGCAGTACTTC
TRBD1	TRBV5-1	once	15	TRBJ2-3	CASSFKTGGSDTQYF	TGCGCCAGCAGCTTTAAGACAGGGGGCTCAGATACGCAGTATTTT
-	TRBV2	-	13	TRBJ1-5	CASSYEPIQPQHF	TGTGCCAGCTCTTACGAACCTATTCAGCCCCAGCATTTT
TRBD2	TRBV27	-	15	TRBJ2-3	CASSYGGGRVYTQYF	TGTGCCAGCAGCTACGGCGGCGGGAGGGTATATACGCAGTATTTT
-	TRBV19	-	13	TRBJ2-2	CASTGPNTGELFF	TGTGCCAGTACAGGGCCTAACACCGGGGAGCTGTTTTTT
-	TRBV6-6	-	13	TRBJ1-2	CASRRTDNYGYTF	TGTGCCAGCAGGCGGACAGACAACTATGGCTACACCTTC
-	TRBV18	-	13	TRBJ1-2	CASSLQGLRGYTF	TGTGCCAGCTCATTACAGGGACTAAGAGGCTACACCTTC
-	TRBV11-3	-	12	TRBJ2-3	CASSLRTDTQYF	TGTGCCAGCAGCTTACGTACAGATACGCAGTATTTT
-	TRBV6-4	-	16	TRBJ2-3	CASSDLVGQGTDTQYF	TGTGCCAGCAGTGACTTAGTGGGTCAGGGCACAGATACGCAGTATTTT
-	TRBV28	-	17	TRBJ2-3	CASAKPIKRALADTQYF	TGTGCCAGCGCAAAACCAATCAAGCGGGCTCTCGCAGATACGCAGTATTTT
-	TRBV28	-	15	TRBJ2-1	CASNELTISDNEQFF	TGTGCCAGCAACGAGCTAACGATAAGCGACAATGAGCAGTTCTTC
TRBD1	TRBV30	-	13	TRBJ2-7	CAWSRDRTYEQYF	TGTGCCTGGAGTCGGGACAGAACCTACGAGCAGTACTTC
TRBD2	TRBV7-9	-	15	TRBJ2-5	CASGNSGGRLETQYF	TGTGCCAGCGGCAATAGCGGGGGGCGGTTGGAGACCCAGTACTTC
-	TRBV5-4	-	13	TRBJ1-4	CASSSAGEEKLFF	TGTGCCAGCAGCTCAGCGGGGGAGGAAAAACTGTTTTTT